This is a list of T cell receptor beta chains from one sample in a study of blood T cells in healthy people across ages. TCRdb re-analysed the 5' RACE reads in MiXCR, keeping a single row per CDR3 protein. Here the sample spans about 720,000 distinct CDR3 sequences, about 20% being singletons. Sequencing was done on a sample of blood. The receptors shown here come from a man aged 65 to 85 in good health. CDR3s include the opening cysteine and the closing phenylalanine or tryptophan. A D gene is named only where the DNA matches it firmly. Not all rows give a size; the values are once, few, many and, for expanded clones, a class.

j_call clone_size v_call d_call cdr3_nt cdr3_aa
TRBJ2-3 few TRBV12-3/TRBV12-4 - TGTGCCAGCTGTCGGGCCACAGATACGCAGTATTTT CASCRATDTQYF
TRBJ2-4 - TRBV4-2 - TGTGCCAGCAGCCAACCCGCGGGTCGGGGGAGTGCCAAAAACATTCAGTACTTC CASSQPAGRGSAKNIQYF
TRBJ2-1 - TRBV15 - TGTGCCACCAGCAGAGACCTAGCTGGGGGTGAGCAGTTCTTC CATSRDLAGGEQFF
TRBJ2-2 few TRBV29-1 - TGCAGCGTTCCGGACTGGAACACCGGGGAGCTGTTTTTT CSVPDWNTGELFF
TRBJ1-1 few TRBV27 - TGTGCCAGCAGTTTTACGCCAGGGGAAGCTTTCTTT CASSFTPGEAFF
TRBJ1-1 - TRBV6-5 - TGTGCCAGCAGTTACTCAAAGTTCACTGAAGCTTTCTTT CASSYSKFTEAFF
TRBJ1-2 - TRBV29-1 - TGCAGCGTTGAAGACAGGGAGGGGGATGGCTACACCTTC CSVEDREGDGYTF
TRBJ2-5 - TRBV7-2 - TGTGCCAGCAGCCGCACTTCCCAGCAAGAGACCCAGTACTTC CASSRTSQQETQYF
TRBJ1-5 - TRBV30 - TGTGCCTGGAGTGAGGAGGCTTATAGCAATCAGCCCCAGCATTTT CAWSEEAYSNQPQHF
TRBJ2-3 - TRBV19 - TGTGCCAGTAGGGCCCTCAGCACAGATACGCAGTATTTT CASRALSTDTQYF
TRBJ1-4 - TRBV6-6 - TGTGCCAGCGGCCGGGGGCAAGACGCAAAACTGTTTTTT CASGRGQDAKLFF